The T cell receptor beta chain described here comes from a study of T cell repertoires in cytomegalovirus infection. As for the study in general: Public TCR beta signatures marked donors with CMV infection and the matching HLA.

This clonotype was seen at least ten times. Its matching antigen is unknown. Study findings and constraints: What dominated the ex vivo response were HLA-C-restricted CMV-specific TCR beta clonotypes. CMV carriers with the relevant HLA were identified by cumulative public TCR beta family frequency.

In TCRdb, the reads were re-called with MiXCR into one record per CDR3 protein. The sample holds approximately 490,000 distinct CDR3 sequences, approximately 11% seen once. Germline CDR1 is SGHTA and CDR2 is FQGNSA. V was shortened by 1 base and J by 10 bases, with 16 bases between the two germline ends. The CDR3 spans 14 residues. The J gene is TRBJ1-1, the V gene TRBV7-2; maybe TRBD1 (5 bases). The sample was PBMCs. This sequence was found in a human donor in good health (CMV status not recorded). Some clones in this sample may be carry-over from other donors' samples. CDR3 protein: CASSLVREGGRAFF. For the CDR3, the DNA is TGTGCCAGCAGCTTAGTCAGGGAAGGTGGGAGAGCTTTCTTT.